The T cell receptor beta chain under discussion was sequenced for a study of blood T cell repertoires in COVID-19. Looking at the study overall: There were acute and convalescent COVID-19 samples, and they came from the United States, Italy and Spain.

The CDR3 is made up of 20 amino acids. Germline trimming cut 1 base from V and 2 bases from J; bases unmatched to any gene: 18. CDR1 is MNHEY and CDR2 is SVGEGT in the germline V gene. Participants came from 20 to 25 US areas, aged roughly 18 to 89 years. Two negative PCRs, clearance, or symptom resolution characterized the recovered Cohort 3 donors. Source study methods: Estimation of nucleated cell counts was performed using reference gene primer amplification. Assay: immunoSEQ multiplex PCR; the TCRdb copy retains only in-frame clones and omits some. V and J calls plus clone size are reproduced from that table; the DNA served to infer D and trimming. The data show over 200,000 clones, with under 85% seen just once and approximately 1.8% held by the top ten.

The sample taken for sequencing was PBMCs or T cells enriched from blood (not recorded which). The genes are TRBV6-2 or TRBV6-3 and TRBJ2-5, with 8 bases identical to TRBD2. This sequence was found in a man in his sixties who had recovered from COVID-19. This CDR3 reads CASSYWGMTLSGGLQETQYF. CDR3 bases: TGTGCCAGCAGTTACTGGGGGATGACTCTAAGCGGGGGCTTGCAAGAGACCCAGTACTTC.